This T cell receptor beta chain stems from a study of cytomegalovirus exposure and HLA in healthy donors. Findings of the study overall: In an earlier analysis, most TCR beta V segments were productive about 90% or about 30% of the time.

With respect to this clone: The target antigen is unknown.

The CDR3 totals 14 residues. V gave up 5 bases and J gave up 2 bases; unmatched junction bases: 2. Germline values: CDR1 SGHTA, CDR2 FQGTGA. The PCR contained 60 Vbeta and 13 Jbeta primers. Sequenced by immunoSEQ multiplex PCR; TCRdb stores in-frame clones only, minus some. Of roughly 150,000 clones listed, roughly two thirds were seen once; the top ten hold about 4.9%. The V and J genes are TRBV7-3 and TRBJ1-2, with TRBD1 identical over 10 bases. This sequence was found in a woman aged 18-29 years in good health and CMV-seropositive. The source material was PBMCs. CDR3 sequence: CASSRGQGNYGYTF. CDR3 nucleotide sequence: TGTGCCAGCAGCCGGGGACAGGGGAACTATGGCTACACCTTC. The full variable domain, in which reference TRBV7-3 and TRBJ1-2 provide the parts outside the CDR3, is GAGVSQTPSNKVTEKGKYVELRCDPISGHTALYWYRQSLGQGPEFLIYFQGTGAADDSGLPNDRFFAVRPEGSVSTLKIQRTERGDSAVYLCASSRGQGNYGYTFGSGTRLTVV.